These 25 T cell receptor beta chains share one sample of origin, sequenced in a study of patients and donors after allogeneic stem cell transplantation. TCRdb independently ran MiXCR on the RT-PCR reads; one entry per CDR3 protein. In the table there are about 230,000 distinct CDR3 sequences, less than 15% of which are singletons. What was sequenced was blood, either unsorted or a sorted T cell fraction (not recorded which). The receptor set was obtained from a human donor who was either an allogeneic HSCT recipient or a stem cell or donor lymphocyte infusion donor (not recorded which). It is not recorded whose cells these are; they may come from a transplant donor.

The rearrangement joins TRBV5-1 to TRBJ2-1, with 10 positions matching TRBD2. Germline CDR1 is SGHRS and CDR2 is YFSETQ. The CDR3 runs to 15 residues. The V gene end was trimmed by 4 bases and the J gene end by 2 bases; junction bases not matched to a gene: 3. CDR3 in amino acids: CASSAGLATYNEQFF. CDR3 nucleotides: TGCGCCAGCAGCGCGGGACTAGCGACCTACAATGAGCAGTTCTTC. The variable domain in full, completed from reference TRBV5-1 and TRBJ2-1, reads KAGVTQTPRYLIKTRGQQVTLSCSPISGHRSVSWYQQTPGQGLQFLFEYFSETQRNKGNFPGRFSGRQFSNSRSEMNVSTLELGDSALYLCASSAGLATYNEQFFGPGTRLTVL.

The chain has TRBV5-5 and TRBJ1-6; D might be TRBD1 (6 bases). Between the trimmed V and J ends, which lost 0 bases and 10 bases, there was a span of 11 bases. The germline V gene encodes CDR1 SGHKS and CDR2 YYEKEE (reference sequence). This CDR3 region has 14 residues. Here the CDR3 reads CASSLEGGRSPLHF. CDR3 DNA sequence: TGTGCCAGCAGCTTGGAAGGGGGTCGGTCACCCCTCCACTTT.

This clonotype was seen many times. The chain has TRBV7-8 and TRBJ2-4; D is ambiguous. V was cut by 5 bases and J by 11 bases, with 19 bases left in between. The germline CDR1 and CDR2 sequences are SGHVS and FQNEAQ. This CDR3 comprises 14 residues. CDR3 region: CASSDSPGFGLQYF. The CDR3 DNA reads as TGTGCCAGCAGCGATAGTCCCGGGTTTGGGCTTCAGTACTTC.

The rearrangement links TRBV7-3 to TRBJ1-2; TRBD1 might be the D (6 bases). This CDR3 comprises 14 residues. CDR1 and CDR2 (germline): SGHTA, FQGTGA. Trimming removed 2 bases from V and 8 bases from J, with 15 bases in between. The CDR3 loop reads CASSLRGTITGYTF. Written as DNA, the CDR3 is TGTGCCAGCAGCTTACGCGGGACAATCACAGGCTACACCTTC.

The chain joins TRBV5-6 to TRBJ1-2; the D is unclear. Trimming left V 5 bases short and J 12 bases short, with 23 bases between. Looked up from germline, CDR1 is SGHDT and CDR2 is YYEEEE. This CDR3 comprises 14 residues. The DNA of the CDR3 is TGTGCCAGCAGGGAGGGTCGCCTGTTAATAGGAGACACCTTC. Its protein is CASREGRLLIGDTF.

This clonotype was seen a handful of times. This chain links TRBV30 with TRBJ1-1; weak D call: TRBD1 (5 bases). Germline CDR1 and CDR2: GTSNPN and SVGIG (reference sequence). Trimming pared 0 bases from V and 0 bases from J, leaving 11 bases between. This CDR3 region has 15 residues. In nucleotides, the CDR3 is TGTGCCTGGAGTGTACGGGGGACGGTGAACACTGAAGCTTTCTTT. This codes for CAWSVRGTVNTEAFF.

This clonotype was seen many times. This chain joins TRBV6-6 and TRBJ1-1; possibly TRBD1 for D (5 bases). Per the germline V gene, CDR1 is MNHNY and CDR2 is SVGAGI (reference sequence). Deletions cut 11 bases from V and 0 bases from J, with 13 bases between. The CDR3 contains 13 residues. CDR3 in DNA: TGTGCCGCCGGCAAGGGGATGAACACTGAAGCTTTCTTT. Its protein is CAAGKGMNTEAFF.

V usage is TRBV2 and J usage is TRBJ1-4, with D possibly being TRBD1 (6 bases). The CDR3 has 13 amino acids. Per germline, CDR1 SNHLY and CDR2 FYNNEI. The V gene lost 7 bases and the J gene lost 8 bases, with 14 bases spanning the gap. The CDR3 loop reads CASIVRGGEKLFF. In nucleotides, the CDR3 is TGTGCCAGCATAGTGAGGGGGGGCGAAAAACTGTTTTTT.

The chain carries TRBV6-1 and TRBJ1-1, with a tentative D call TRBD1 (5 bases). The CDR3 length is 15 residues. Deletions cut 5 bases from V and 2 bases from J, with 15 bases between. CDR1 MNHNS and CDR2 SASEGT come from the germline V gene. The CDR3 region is CASSRTFFPNTEAFF. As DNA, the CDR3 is TGTGCCAGCAGTCGGACATTCTTCCCAAACACTGAAGCTTTCTTT.

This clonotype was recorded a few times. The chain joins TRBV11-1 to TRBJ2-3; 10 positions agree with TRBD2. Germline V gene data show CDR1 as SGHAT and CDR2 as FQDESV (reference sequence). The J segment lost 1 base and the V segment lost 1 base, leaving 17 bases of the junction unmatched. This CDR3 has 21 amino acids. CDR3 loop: CASSLVQRGGLIQRGTDTQYF. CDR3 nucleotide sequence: TGTGCCAGCAGCTTAGTCCAGCGGGGGGGCCTTATTCAGCGAGGCACAGATACGCAGTATTTT.

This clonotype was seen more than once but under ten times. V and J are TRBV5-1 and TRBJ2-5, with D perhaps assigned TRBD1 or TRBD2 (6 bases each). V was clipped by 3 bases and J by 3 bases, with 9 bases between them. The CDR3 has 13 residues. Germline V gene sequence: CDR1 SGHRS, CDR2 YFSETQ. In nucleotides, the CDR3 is TGCGCCAGCAGCTCGGGGGCCGAAGAGACCCAGTACTTC. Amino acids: CASSSGAEETQYF. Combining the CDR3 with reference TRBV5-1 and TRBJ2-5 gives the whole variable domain KAGVTQTPRYLIKTRGQQVTLSCSPISGHRSVSWYQQTPGQGLQFLFEYFSETQRNKGNFPGRFSGRQFSNSRSEMNVSTLELGDSALYLCASSSGAEETQYFGPGTRLLVL.

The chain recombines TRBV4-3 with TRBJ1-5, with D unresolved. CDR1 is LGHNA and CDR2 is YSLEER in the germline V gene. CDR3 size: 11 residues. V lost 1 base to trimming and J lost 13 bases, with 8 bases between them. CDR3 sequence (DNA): TGCGCCAGCAGCCAAGTACTGCTACAGCATTTT. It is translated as CASSQVLLQHF.

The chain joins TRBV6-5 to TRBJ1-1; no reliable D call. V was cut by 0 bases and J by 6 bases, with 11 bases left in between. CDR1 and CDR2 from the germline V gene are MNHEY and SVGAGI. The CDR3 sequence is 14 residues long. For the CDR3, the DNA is TGTGCCAGCAGTTACTCGACTGCACGGCCTGAAGCTTTCTTT. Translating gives CASSYSTARPEAFF.

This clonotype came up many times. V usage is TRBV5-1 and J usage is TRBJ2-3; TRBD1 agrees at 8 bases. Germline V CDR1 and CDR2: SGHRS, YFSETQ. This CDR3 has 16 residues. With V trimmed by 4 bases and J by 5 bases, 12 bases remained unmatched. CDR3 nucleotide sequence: TGCGCCAGCAGCCCCAGGGGGGACAGGTCCGGAGATACGCAGTATTTT. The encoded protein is CASSPRGDRSGDTQYF.

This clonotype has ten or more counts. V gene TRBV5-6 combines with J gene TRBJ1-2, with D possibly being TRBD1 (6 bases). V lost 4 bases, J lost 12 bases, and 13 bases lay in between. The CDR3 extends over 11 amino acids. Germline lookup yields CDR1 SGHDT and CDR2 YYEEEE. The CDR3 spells CASSDQGRDTF. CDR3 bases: TGTGCCAGCAGCGACCAGGGGCGGGACACCTTC.

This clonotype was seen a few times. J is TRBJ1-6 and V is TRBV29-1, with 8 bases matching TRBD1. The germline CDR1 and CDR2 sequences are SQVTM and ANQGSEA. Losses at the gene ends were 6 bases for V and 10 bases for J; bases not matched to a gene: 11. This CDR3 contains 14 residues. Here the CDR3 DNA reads TGCAGCGTGAGAACGACAGGGGAAGAATCACCCCTCCACTTT. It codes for CSVRTTGEESPLHF.

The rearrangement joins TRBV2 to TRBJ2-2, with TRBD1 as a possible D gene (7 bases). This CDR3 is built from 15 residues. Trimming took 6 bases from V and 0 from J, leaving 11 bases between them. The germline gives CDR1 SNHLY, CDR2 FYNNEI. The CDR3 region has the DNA TGTGCCAGCAGCCGGGGGACAGCGAACACCGGGGAGCTGTTTTTT. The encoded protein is CASSRGTANTGELFF. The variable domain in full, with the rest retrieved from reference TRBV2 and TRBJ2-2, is EPEVTQTPSHQVTQMGQEVILRCVPISNHLYFYWYRQILGQKVEFLVSFYNNEISEKSEIFDDQFSVERPDGSNFTLKIRSTKLEDSAMYFCASSRGTANTGELFFGEGSRLTVL.

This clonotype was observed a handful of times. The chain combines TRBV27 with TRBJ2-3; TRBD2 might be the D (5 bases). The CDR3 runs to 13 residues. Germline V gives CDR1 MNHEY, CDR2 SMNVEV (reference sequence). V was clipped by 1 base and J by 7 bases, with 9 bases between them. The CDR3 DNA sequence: TGTGCCAGCAGTTTATTACCGGGATATACGCAGTATTTT. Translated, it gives CASSLLPGYTQYF.

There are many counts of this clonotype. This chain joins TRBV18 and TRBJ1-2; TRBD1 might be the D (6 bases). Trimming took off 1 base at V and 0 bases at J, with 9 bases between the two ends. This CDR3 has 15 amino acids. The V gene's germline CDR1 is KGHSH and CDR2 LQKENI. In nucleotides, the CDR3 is TGTGCCAGCTCACCACTACAGGGCTCTAACTATGGCTACACCTTC. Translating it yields CASSPLQGSNYGYTF.

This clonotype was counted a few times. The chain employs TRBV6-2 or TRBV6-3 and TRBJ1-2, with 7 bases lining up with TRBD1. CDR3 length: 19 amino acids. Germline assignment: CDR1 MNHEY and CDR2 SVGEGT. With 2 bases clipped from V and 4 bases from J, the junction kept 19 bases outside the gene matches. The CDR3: CASSYPTTGPQQSGYGYTF. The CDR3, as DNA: TGTGCCAGCAGTTACCCCACGACAGGGCCCCAGCAGAGTGGCTATGGCTACACCTTC.

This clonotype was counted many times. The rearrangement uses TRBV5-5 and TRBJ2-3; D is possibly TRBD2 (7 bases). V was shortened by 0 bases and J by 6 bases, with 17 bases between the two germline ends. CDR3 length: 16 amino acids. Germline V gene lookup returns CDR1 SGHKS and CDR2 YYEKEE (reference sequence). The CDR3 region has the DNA TGTGCCAGCAGCTTGGGTCTTCGGGGGGCGGCTGATACGCAGTATTTT. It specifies CASSLGLRGAADTQYF.

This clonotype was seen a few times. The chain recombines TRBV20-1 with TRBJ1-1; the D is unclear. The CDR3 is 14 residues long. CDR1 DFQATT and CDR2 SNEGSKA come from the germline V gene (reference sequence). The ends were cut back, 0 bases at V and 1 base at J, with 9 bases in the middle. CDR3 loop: CSARDDGTNTEAFF. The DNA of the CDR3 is TGCAGTGCTAGAGATGATGGCACGAACACTGAAGCTTTCTTT.

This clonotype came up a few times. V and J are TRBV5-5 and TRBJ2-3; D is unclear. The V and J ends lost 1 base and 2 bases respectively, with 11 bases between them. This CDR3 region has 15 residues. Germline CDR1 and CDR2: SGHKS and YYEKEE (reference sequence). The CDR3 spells CASSLNPGNTDTQYF. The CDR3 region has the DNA TGTGCCAGCAGCTTGAATCCGGGTAACACAGATACGCAGTATTTT.

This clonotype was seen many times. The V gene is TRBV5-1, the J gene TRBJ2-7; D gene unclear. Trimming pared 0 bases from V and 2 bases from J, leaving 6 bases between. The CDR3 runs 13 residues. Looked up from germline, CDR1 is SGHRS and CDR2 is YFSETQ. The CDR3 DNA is TGCGCCAGCAGCTTGGTCACAACCTACGAGCAGTACTTC. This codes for CASSLVTTYEQYF.

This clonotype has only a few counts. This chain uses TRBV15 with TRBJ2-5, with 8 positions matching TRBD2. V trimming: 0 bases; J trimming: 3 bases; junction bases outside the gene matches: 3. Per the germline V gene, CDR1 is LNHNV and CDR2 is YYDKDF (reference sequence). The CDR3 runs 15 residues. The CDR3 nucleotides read TGTGCCACCAGCAGAGATTTACTAGCGGAAGAGACCCAGTACTTC. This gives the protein CATSRDLLAEETQYF.